Following are 25 T cell receptor beta chains from one sample sequenced in a study of cytomegalovirus exposure and HLA in healthy donors. Primers: 60 Vbeta forward and 13 Jbeta reverse. Libraries were prepared by immunoSEQ multiplex PCR; TCRdb keeps only in-frame clonotypes and omits some of them. The sample records about 170,000 clones, 76% being singletons. The sample was PBMCs. These TCRs come from a female donor in good health and CMV-seronegative.

The chain recombines TRBV19 with TRBJ2-5; perhaps TRBD1 as D (6 bases). The germline V gene has CDR1 LNHDA and CDR2 SQIVND (reference sequence). V lost 6 bases and J lost 3, with 8 bases in between. This CDR3 is built from 12 residues. CDR3 bases: TGTGCCAGTAGCTACAGGGAAGAGACCCAGTACTTC. Its translation is CASSYREETQYF.

The J gene is TRBJ2-3, the V gene TRBV4-3; TRBD2 aligns across 13 bases. CDR1 is LGHNA and CDR2 is YSLEER in the germline V gene. V shed 0 bases, J shed 3 bases, and the junction held 3 bases outside the gene matches. The CDR3 sequence is 17 residues long. CDR3 bases: TGCGCCAGCAGCCAAGAGACGGGACTAGCGGGAACAGATACGCAGTATTTT. This codes for CASSQETGLAGTDTQYF.

This sequence joins TRBV5-1 and TRBJ1-2; the match to TRBD1 covers 8 bases. Trimming removed 0 bases from V and 3 bases from J; junction bases left unmatched: 7. The CDR3 covers 16 residues. Germline V gene sequence: CDR1 SGHRS, CDR2 YFSETQ. CDR3 region: CASSLDGQGGYYGYTF. The DNA of the CDR3 is TGCGCCAGCAGCTTGGACGGACAGGGAGGATACTATGGCTACACCTTC.

Notes on this clone: Other DNA sequences of this sample code for an identical CDR3. The chain couples TRBV6-5 to TRBJ1-5; the D gene is possibly TRBD1 (5 bases). CDR3 size: 14 residues. V lost 2 bases, J lost 0 bases, and 5 bases lay in between. Germline loops: CDR1 MNHEY, CDR2 SVGAGI. CDR3 nucleotides: TGTGCCAGCAGTTACAGGGGTAGCAATCAGCCCCAGCATTTT. Protein sequence: CASSYRGSNQPQHF.

The DNA for the CDR3 is TGTGCCAGCAGTGTGGGACTACCCTACGAGCAGTACTTC. As protein: CASSVGLPYEQYF. The rearrangement links TRBV2 to TRBJ2-7, with 7 bases aligning to TRBD2. Germline lookup yields CDR1 SNHLY and CDR2 FYNNEI. The CDR3 spans 13 residues. The V and J ends lost 4 bases and 2 bases, in that order; junction bases with no gene match: 2.

This sequence joins TRBV4-2 and TRBJ2-3, with 10 bases aligning to TRBD2. The CDR3 loop spans 18 amino acids. The ends lost 2 bases at V and 2 bases at J; junction bases unmatched: 10. From germline, CDR1 is LGHNA and CDR2 YNFKEQ. CDR3: CASSQYTSGRDDTDTQYF. As DNA, the CDR3 is TGTGCCAGCAGCCAATATACAAGCGGGAGGGATGACACAGATACGCAGTATTTT.

This sequence joins TRBV2 and TRBJ2-7, with no clear D. From germline, CDR1 is SNHLY and CDR2 FYNNEI. This CDR3 is built from 13 residues. V lost 6 bases and J lost 5, with 14 bases in between. As DNA, the CDR3 is TGTGCCAGCAGACTTGAAGTTCGCCACGAGCAGTACTTC. This codes for CASRLEVRHEQYF.

This clone was observed a single time. A read error may account for a junction end that differs from germline. The J gene is TRBJ2-6, the V gene TRBV2; D may be TRBD1 (5 bases). The germline gives CDR1 SNHLY, CDR2 FYNNEI. CDR3 length equals 14 residues. DNA for the CDR3: TGTGCCAGCGTCGAGCTGTCTGGGGCCAACGGCCTGACTTTC. Translated: CASVELSGANGLTF.

The chain couples TRBV9 to TRBJ1-2, with TRBD1 as a possible D gene (6 bases). V lost 2 bases to trimming and J lost 4 bases, with 12 bases between them. CDR1 and CDR2 from the germline V gene are SGDLS and YYNGEE. The CDR3 has 14 amino acids. In DNA form, the CDR3 reads TGTGCCAGCAGCGTGGAGACAGGCTCCTATGGCTACACCTTC. Its translation: CASSVETGSYGYTF.

Comment on this clone: An end of the junction does not agree with germline; a read error may underlie this. This sequence joins TRBV7-9 and TRBJ2-6; a weak D match, TRBD1 (5 bases). The CDR3 runs 15 residues. In germline, CDR1 is SEHNR, CDR2 FQNEAQ (reference sequence). The CDR3 loop is CASSLISSGANGLTF. CDR3 sequence (DNA): TGTGCCAGCAGCTTAATAAGCTCTGGGGCCAACGGCCTGACTTTC.

The chain recombines TRBV29-1 with TRBJ2-3; 8 positions match TRBD2. The J segment lost 0 bases and the V segment lost 4 bases, leaving 3 bases of the junction unmatched. Germline V lookup: CDR1 SQVTM, CDR2 ANQGSEA. The CDR3 is 14 amino acids. The CDR3 DNA sequence: TGCAGCGTTGCTAGCGGGCCAAGCACAGATACGCAGTATTTT. Translating gives CSVASGPSTDTQYF.

The chain is built from TRBV6-1 and TRBJ1-5; TRBD1 agrees at 7 bases. CDR3 length: 16 residues. The trim removed 2 bases at V and 0 bases at J, leaving 4 bases unmatched. Germline CDR1 reads MNHNS; CDR2 reads SASEGT. Here the CDR3 DNA reads TGTGCCAGCAGTGAACAGGGGGATAATAGCAATCAGCCCCAGCATTTT. Encoded protein: CASSEQGDNSNQPQHF.

This chain uses TRBV2 with TRBJ2-5, with 8 bases lining up with TRBD1. The J call is uncertain, as TRBJ2-7 better fits the DNA end. Germline-derived CDR1 and CDR2 are SNHLY and FYNNEI. The CDR3 runs 15 residues. The CDR3 is CASSESWTGRYEQYF. The DNA for the CDR3 is TGTGCCAGCAGTGAAAGCTGGACAGGGAGGTACGAGCAGTACTTC.

J is TRBJ2-3 and V is TRBV2, with 9 bases aligning to TRBD2. Looked up from germline, CDR1 is SNHLY and CDR2 is FYNNEI. Trimming at V came to 7 bases and at J to 1 base, leaving 12 bases not matched to a gene. The CDR3 covers 17 residues. This chain's CDR3 is CASTEGWERGGTDTQYF. As DNA, the CDR3 is TGTGCCAGCACCGAGGGTTGGGAGCGGGGGGGCACAGATACGCAGTATTTT.

The V gene is TRBV4-1, the J gene TRBJ1-1; D is perhaps TRBD1 (6 bases). Trimming took 4 bases from V and 5 from J, leaving 23 bases between them. This CDR3 region has 17 residues. Germline-derived CDR1 and CDR2 are MGHRA and YSYEKL. CDR3: CASSLRSVQGGGTEAFF. The CDR3 region has the DNA TGCGCCAGCAGCCTAAGATCAGTACAGGGTGGAGGAACTGAAGCTTTCTTT.

The genes are TRBV27 and TRBJ2-7; 11 nucleotides line up with TRBD2. V shed 6 bases, J shed 5 bases, and the junction held 6 bases outside the gene matches. This CDR3 has 14 residues. Germline V gene lookup returns CDR1 MNHEY and CDR2 SMNVEV (reference sequence). The CDR3 sequence: CASRTGTSGHEQYF. CDR3 DNA: TGTGCCAGCAGAACCGGGACTAGCGGCCACGAGCAGTACTTC.

This chain connects TRBV10-3 to TRBJ2-5, with TRBD2 matching over 9 bases. The end of the DNA is better explained by TRBJ2-7, so the J call may be wrong. From germline, CDR1 is ENHRY and CDR2 SYGVKD. The CDR3 extends over 16 amino acids. Here the CDR3 reads CAIAYGQRGDPYEQYF. CDR3 in DNA: TGTGCCATCGCTTACGGGCAGCGGGGGGACCCTTACGAGCAGTACTTC.

This chain links TRBV5-6 with TRBJ1-6; TRBD1 matches at 8 bases. The CDR3 extends over 16 amino acids. V lost 4 bases, J lost 0 bases, and 3 bases stayed unmatched. Germline-derived CDR1 and CDR2 are SGHDT and YYEEEE. This CDR3 is CASSLGTGSYNSPLHF. Written as DNA, the CDR3 is TGTGCCAGCAGCCTGGGGACAGGCTCCTATAATTCACCCCTCCACTTT.

Details on this clone: The same CDR3 can be traced to other DNA sequences in this sample. This chain connects TRBV5-4 to TRBJ2-5; 7 bases line up with TRBD1. V gave up 0 bases and J gave up 4 bases; unmatched junction bases: 0. The CDR3 sequence is 13 residues long. CDR1 SGHNT and CDR2 YYREEE come from the germline V gene (reference sequence). CDR3 bases: TGTGCCAGCAGCTTGGCAGGGGGAGAGACCCAGTACTTC. Its translation is CASSLAGGETQYF.

The rearrangement uses TRBV27 and TRBJ2-5; the match to TRBD1 covers 8 bases. There are 13 residues in the CDR3. Trimming at V came to 6 bases and at J to 1 base, leaving 1 base not matched to a gene. CDR1 and CDR2 from the germline V gene are MNHEY and SMNVEV (reference sequence). The CDR3 spells CASRQGAQETQYF. The CDR3 DNA reads TGTGCCAGCAGGCAGGGGGCCCAAGAGACCCAGTACTTC.

The gene calls are TRBV6-5 and TRBJ1-3; D is undetermined. Germline V CDR1 and CDR2: MNHEY, SVGAGI. V was shortened by 2 bases and J by 0 bases, with 11 bases between the two germline ends. The CDR3 runs 16 residues. CDR3 DNA: TGTGCCAGCAGTTACGGGCAGGCCCACTCTGGAAACACCATATATTTT. It encodes CASSYGQAHSGNTIYF.

This sequence joins TRBV7-9 and TRBJ1-2; D perhaps matches TRBD1 (5 bases). The V gene lost 5 bases and the J gene lost 5 bases, with 21 bases spanning the gap. The CDR3 contains 16 residues. The V gene's germline CDR1 is SEHNR and CDR2 FQNEAQ (reference sequence). CDR3 loop: CASSPPPFDSSYGYTF. CDR3 DNA: TGTGCCAGCAGCCCGCCCCCGTTTGACAGCAGTTATGGCTACACCTTC. The entire variable domain, with the rest obtained from reference TRBV7-9 and TRBJ1-2, is as follows: DTGVSQNPRHKITKRGQNVTFRCDPISEHNRLYWYRQTLGQGPEFLTYFQNEAQLEKSRLLSDRFSAERPKGSFSTLEIQRTEQGDSAMYLCASSPPPFDSSYGYTFGSGTRLTVV.

The CDR3 bases are TGTGCCAGCAGCCGGGACAGTCCCACTGAAGCTTTCTTT. Translating gives CASSRDSPTEAFF. The chain joins TRBV9 to TRBJ1-1, with 7 bases fitting TRBD1. The CDR3 consists of 13 residues. Germline lookup yields CDR1 SGDLS and CDR2 YYNGEE. V gave up 4 bases and J gave up 4 bases; unmatched junction bases: 4.

This sequence joins TRBV10-3 and TRBJ2-1; D uncertain. Trimming shortened V by 2 bases and J by 9 bases, and 11 bases separated the two germline ends. CDR3 length: 13 amino acids. Germline V gene data show CDR1 as ENHRY and CDR2 as SYGVKD. The CDR3 loop reads CAISEELDREQFF. The DNA for the CDR3 is TGTGCCATCAGTGAGGAGCTAGATCGTGAGCAGTTCTTC.

V usage is TRBV4-1 and J usage is TRBJ1-1, with a possible D match to TRBD1 (6 bases). CDR1 and CDR2 (germline): MGHRA, YSYEKL. The CDR3 totals 16 residues. V shed 4 bases and J shed 5 bases, with 20 bases lying between them. Written as DNA, the CDR3 is TGCGCCAGCAGCCGAGGGGGTCGGGAAGTAAAAACTGAAGCTTTCTTT. Translating gives CASSRGGREVKTEAFF.